This T cell receptor beta chain was identified during a study of blood T cell repertoires in COVID-19. Only in-frame clones appear in the TCRdb table, and some are missing; sequencing was by immunoSEQ multiplex PCR. Of roughly 77,000 clones detected, about nine tenths appear once; the ten largest clones hold 5.1%. The germline CDR1 and CDR2 sequences are LNHDA and SQIVND (reference sequence). The CDR3 length is 17 residues. With V trimmed by 2 bases and J by 4 bases, 9 bases remained unmatched. The chain carries TRBV19 and TRBJ2-1, with 9 nucleotides matching TRBD2. This TCR came from a human donor in a cohort sampled during active COVID-19. The sample comprised peripheral blood. Here the CDR3 DNA reads TGTGCCAGTAGTATAACGACTAGCGGCATAGGGTACAATGAGCAGTTCTTC. This translates into CASSITTSGIGYNEQFF.